The clone carrying this T cell receptor beta chain was counted many times. What it recognizes is unknown. The entry originates in a study of T cell repertoires in cytomegalovirus infection. General study findings and limits: Clonotype analysis showed dominance of the ex vivo response by HLA-C-restricted CMV-specific TCR beta clonotypes.

TCRdb re-analysed the reads in MiXCR, keeping a single row per CDR3 protein. The sample has hundreds of thousands of distinct CDR3 sequences; over 15% are singletons. Between the trimmed V and J ends, which lost 3 bases and 2 bases, there was a span of 8 bases. The length of the CDR3 is 13 residues. CDR1 SGHTA and CDR2 FQGNSA come from the germline V gene. The chain joins TRBV7-2 to TRBJ2-7; a weak D match, TRBD2 (5 bases). The sequence was obtained from a human donor in good health (CMV status not recorded). Some clones in this sample may be carry-over from other donors' samples. Sample: PBMCs. CDR3 DNA: TGTGCCAGCAGCTTCGCCGGGACCTACGAGCAGTACTTC. It is translated as CASSFAGTYEQYF.